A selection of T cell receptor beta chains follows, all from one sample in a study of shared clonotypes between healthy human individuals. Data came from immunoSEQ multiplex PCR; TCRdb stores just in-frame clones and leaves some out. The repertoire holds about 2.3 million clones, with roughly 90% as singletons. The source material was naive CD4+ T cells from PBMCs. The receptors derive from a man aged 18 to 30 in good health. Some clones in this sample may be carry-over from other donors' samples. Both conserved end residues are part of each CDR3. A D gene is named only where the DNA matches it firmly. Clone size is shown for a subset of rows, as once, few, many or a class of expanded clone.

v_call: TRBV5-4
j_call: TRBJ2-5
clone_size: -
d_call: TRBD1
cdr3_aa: CASSSAGQGQETQYF
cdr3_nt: TGTGCCAGCAGCTCGGCGGGACAGGGCCAAGAGACCCAGTACTTC

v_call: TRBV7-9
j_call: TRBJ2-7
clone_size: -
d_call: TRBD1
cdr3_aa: CASSAIQGLIGSYEQYF
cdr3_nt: TGTGCCAGCAGCGCAATACAGGGGCTAATAGGATCCTACGAGCAGTACTTC

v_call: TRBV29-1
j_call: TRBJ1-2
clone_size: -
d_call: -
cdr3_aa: CSVEAFSAGNYGYTF
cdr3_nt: TGCAGCGTTGAAGCTTTCTCGGCAGGCAACTATGGCTACACCTTC

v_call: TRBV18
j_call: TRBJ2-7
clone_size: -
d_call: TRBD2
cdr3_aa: CASSPTSDAYEQYF
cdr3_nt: TGTGCCAGCTCACCAACTAGCGACGCCTACGAGCAGTACTTC

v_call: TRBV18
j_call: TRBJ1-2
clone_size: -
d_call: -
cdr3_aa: CASSPIPGLNYGYTF
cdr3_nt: TGTGCCAGCTCACCAATTCCAGGACTCAACTATGGCTACACCTTC

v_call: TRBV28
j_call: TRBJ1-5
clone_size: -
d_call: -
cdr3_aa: CASSGSNQPQHF
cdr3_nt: TGTGCCAGTTCAGGTAGCAATCAGCCCCAGCATTTT

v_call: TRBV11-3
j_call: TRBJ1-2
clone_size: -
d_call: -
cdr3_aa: CASSLGSYGYTF
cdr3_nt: TGTGCCAGCAGCTTGGGCTCCTATGGCTACACCTTC

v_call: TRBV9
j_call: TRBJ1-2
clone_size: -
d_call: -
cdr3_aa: CASSVGGAGWLYGYTF
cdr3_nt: TGTGCCAGCAGCGTAGGAGGGGCAGGGTGGCTCTATGGCTACACCTTC

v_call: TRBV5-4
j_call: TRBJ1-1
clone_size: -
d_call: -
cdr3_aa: CASTHQALNTEAFF
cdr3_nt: TGTGCCAGCACCCATCAGGCGCTGAACACTGAAGCTTTCTTT

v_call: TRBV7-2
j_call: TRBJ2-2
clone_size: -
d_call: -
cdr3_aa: CASSLLKTAMERGELFF
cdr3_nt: TGTGCCAGCAGCTTACTTAAAACCGCGATGGAACGGGGAGAGCTGTTTTTT

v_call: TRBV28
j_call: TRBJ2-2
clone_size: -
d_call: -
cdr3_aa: CASSLGRLGTGELFF
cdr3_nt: TGTGCCAGCAGTTTAGGGAGGTTAGGTACCGGGGAGCTGTTTTTT

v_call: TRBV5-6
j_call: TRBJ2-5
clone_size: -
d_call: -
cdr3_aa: CASSGRWRSETQYF
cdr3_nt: TGTGCCAGCAGCGGGCGGTGGAGGTCAGAGACCCAGTACTTC

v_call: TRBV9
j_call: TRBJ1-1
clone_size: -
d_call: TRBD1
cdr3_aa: CASSVGDRVNTEAFF
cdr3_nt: TGTGCCAGCAGCGTAGGGGACAGGGTGAACACTGAAGCTTTCTTT

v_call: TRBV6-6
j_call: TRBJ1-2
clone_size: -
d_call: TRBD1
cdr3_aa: CASSLYRGSGGYTF
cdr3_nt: TGTGCCAGCAGTTTATACAGGGGTTCCGGCGGCTACACCTTC

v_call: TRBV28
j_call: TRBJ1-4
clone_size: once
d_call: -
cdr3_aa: CASSPGTTREKLFF
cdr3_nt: TGTGCCAGCAGTCCCGGGACTACCAGAGAAAAACTGTTTTTT

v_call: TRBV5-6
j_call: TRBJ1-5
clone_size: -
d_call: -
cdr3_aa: CASSSLHRGSNQPQHF
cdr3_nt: TGTGCCAGCAGCTCCCTACACCGGGGGAGCAATCAGCCCCAGCATTTT

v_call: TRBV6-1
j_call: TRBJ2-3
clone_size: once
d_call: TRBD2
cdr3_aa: CASSEPGLARSYTQYF
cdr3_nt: TGTGCCAGCAGTGAACCGGGACTAGCGAGGTCATATACGCAGTATTTT

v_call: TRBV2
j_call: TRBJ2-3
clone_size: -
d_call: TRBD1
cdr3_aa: CASSVTGDGYTQYF
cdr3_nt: TGTGCCAGCAGTGTGACAGGGGACGGGTATACGCAGTATTTT

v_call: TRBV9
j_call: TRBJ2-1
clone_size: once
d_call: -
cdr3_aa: CASSVPRASSYNEQFF
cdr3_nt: TGTGCCAGCAGCGTACCTAGGGCTAGCTCCTACAATGAGCAGTTCTTC

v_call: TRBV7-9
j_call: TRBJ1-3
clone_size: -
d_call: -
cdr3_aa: CASSLGPVSGNTIYF
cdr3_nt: TGTGCCAGCAGCTTAGGGCCGGTCTCTGGAAACACCATATATTTT

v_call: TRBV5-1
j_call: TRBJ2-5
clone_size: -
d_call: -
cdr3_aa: CASSLQGQFQETQYF
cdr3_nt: TGCGCCAGCAGCTTGCAAGGACAGTTCCAAGAGACCCAGTACTTC

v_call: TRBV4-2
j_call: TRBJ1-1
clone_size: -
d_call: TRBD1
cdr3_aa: CASSQVLTGGTEAFF
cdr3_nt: TGTGCCAGCAGCCAAGTATTAACAGGGGGCACTGAAGCTTTCTTT

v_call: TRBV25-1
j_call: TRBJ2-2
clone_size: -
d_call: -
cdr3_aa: CASSNRANTGELFF
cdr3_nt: TGTGCCAGCAGTAACCGGGCGAACACCGGGGAGCTGTTTTTT

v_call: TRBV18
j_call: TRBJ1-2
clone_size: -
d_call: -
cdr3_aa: CASSPGINYGYTF
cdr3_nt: TGTGCCAGCTCCCCCGGGATTAACTATGGCTACACCTTC

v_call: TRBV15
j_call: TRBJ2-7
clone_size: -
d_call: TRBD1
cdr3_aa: CATRRDRVGEQYF
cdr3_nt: TGTGCCACCAGACGGGACAGGGTCGGGGAGCAGTACTTC

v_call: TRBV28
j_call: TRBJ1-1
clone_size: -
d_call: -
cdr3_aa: CASNPPGMNTEAFF
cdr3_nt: TGTGCCAGCAACCCTCCCGGAATGAACACTGAAGCTTTCTTT

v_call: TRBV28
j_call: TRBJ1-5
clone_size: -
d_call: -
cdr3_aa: CAGGRRQPQHF
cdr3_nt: TGTGCCGGTGGGAGGAGACAGCCCCAGCATTTT

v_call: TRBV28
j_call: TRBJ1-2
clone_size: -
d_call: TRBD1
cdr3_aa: CASSYPRTGANYGYTF
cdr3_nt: TGTGCCAGCAGTTACCCCCGGACAGGAGCTAACTATGGCTACACCTTC

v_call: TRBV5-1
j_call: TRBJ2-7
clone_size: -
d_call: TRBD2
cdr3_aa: CASKVFSGTYEQYF
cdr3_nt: TGCGCCAGCAAGGTGTTTAGCGGGACCTACGAGCAGTACTTC

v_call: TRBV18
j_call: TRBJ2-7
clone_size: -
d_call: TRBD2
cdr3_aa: CASSRVAGLAEDPQYF
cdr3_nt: TGTGCCAGCTCACGAGTAGCGGGACTAGCGGAGGACCCACAGTACTTC

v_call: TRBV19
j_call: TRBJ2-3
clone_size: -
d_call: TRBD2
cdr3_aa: CASRLAGRTDTQYF
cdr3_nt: TGTGCCAGTAGGCTAGCGGGACGCACAGATACGCAGTATTTT

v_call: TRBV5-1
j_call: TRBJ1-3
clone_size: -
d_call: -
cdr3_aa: CASSRDSGNTIYF
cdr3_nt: TGCGCCAGCAGCAGGGACTCTGGAAACACCATATATTTT

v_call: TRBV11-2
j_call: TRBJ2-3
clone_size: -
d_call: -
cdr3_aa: CASSLAGLSTDTQYF
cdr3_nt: TGTGCCAGCAGCTTAGCTGGGCTTAGCACAGATACGCAGTATTTT

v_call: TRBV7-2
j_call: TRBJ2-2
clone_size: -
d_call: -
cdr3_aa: CASSLFGSAVTGELFF
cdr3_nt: TGTGCCAGCAGCTTATTCGGCAGTGCGGTCACCGGGGAGCTGTTTTTT

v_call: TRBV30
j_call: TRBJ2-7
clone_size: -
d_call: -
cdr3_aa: CAWSEIARLSDEQYF
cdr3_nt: TGTGCCTGGAGTGAAATAGCAAGGCTTTCCGACGAGCAGTACTTC

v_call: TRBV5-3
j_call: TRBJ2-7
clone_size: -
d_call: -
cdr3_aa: CARSHNPPGHPYEQYF
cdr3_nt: TGTGCCAGAAGCCACAATCCCCCGGGACACCCGTACGAGCAGTACTTC

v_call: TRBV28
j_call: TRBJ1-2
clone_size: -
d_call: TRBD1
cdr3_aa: CASSLGGQGPNYGYTF
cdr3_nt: TGTGCCAGCAGTTTGGGGGGACAGGGCCCTAACTATGGCTACACCTTC

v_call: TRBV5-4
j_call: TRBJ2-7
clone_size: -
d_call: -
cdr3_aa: CASSLLFRGTEQYF
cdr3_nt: TGTGCCAGCAGCTTGTTATTCAGGGGTACCGAGCAGTACTTC

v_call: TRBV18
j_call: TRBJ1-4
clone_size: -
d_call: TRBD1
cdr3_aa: CASSPDRNEKLFF
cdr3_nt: TGTGCCAGCTCACCGGACAGGAATGAAAAACTGTTTTTT

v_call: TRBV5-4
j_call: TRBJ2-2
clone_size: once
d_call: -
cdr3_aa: CASSSRGNTGELFF
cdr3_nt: TGTGCCAGCAGCTCACGGGGCAACACCGGGGAGCTGTTTTTT

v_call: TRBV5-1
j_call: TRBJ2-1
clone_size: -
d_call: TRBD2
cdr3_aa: CASSTGLAGLNEQFF
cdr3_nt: TGCGCCAGCAGCACGGGACTAGCGGGACTCAATGAGCAGTTCTTC

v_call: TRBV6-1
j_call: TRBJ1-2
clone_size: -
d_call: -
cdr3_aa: CASSEAGSNYGYTF
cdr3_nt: TGTGCCAGCAGTGAAGCGGGCAGTAACTATGGCTACACCTTC

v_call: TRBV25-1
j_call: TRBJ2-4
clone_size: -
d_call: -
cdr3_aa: CASSGMNIQYF
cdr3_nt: TGTGCCAGCAGTGGGATGAACATTCAGTACTTC

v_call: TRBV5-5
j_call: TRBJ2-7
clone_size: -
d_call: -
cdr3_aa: CASSLSWDSGAQYF
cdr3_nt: TGTGCCAGCAGCCTGAGTTGGGACAGCGGGGCGCAGTACTTC

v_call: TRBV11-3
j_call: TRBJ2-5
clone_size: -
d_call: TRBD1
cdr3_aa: CASSRLGTGEETQYF
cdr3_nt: TGTGCCAGCAGCCGACTCGGGACAGGGGAAGAGACCCAGTACTTC

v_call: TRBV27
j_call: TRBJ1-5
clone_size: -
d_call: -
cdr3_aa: CASSPRGWGVRGDSNQPQHF
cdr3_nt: TGTGCCAGCAGTCCAAGGGGGTGGGGGGTAAGGGGAGATAGCAATCAGCCCCAGCATTTT

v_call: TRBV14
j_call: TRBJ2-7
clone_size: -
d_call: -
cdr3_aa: CASSQQGASEQYF
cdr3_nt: TGTGCCAGCAGCCAACAGGGTGCCTCCGAGCAGTACTTC

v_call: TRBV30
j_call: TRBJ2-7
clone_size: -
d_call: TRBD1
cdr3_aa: CAWKPGQGFFEQYF
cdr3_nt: TGTGCCTGGAAACCGGGACAGGGTTTTTTCGAGCAGTACTTC

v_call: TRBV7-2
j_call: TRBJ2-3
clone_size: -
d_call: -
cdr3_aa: CASSLGGLTDTQYF
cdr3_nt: TGTGCCAGCAGCTTAGGGGGGTTGACAGATACGCAGTATTTT